Each of the 20 T cell receptor beta chains below was sequenced from the same sample in a study of identical twins. TCRdb reanalysed the 5' RACE reads using MiXCR and keeps one entry per CDR3 protein. The table records about 890,000 distinct CDR3 sequences, roughly 12% of them present only once. The same sample was also studied in work on yellow fever vaccine responses in identical twins.

Sample: PBMCs. The receptors come from a young woman in good health.

V and J are TRBV20-1 and TRBJ2-7; D gene uncertain. The V end was cut by 3 bases, the J end by 6 bases, with 15 bases between. CDR3 size: 13 residues. In germline, CDR1 is DFQATT, CDR2 SNEGSKA (reference sequence). The CDR3 spells CSASPLATVEQYF. CDR3 coding DNA: TGCAGTGCTAGCCCACTTGCGACTGTCGAGCAGTACTTC.

The chain links TRBV5-8 to TRBJ2-3, with a possible D match to TRBD2 (5 bases). CDR1 SGHTS and CDR2 YDEGEE come from the germline V gene. The CDR3 has 16 amino acids. Trimming removed 3 bases at V and 2 bases at J, with 16 bases between. This CDR3 is CASSSGLGGLTDTQYF. DNA of the CDR3: TGTGCCAGCAGCTCTGGGCTCGGCGGGCTCACAGATACGCAGTATTTT.

This clonotype was picked up a small number of times. The chain carries TRBV12-3 or TRBV12-4 and TRBJ1-5, with D perhaps TRBD1 (6 bases). The length of the CDR3 is 15 residues. Trimming took off 2 bases at V and 3 bases at J, with 11 bases between the two ends. This chain's CDR3 is CASSLRQGPNQPQHF. In nucleotides, the CDR3 is TGTGCCAGCAGTTTAAGGCAGGGGCCCAATCAGCCCCAGCATTTT.

The chain combines TRBV6-1 with TRBJ1-2; tentatively, D is TRBD1 (6 bases). The CDR3 spans 18 residues. Germline loops: CDR1 MNHNS, CDR2 SASEGT. V was pared by 3 bases and J by 0 bases, with 20 bases between. Written as DNA, the CDR3 is TGTGCCAGCAGTGAGCTATTAGGGGGGGGCAATCCTAACTATGGCTACACCTTC. Translating gives CASSELLGGGNPNYGYTF.

This sequence joins TRBV15 and TRBJ2-5; possibly TRBD2 for D (7 bases). V gave up 0 bases and J gave up 2 bases, with 16 bases separating them. The CDR3 length is 17 residues. The germline gives CDR1 LNHNV, CDR2 YYDKDF (reference sequence). CDR3 sequence (DNA): TGTGCCACCAGCAGAGATGGGGGGGGCGGTGGTCAAGAGACCCAGTACTTC. Protein sequence: CATSRDGGGGGQETQYF.

This clonotype was counted a few times. The rearrangement uses TRBV12-3 or TRBV12-4 and TRBJ2-2; D not resolved. Between the trimmed V and J ends, which lost 6 bases and 0 bases, there was a span of 14 bases. This CDR3 is built from 16 residues. The CDR3 region is CASRADTTSNTGELFF. The CDR3, as DNA: TGTGCCAGCAGGGCCGACACCACATCGAACACCGGGGAGCTGTTTTTT.

This clonotype was counted between two and nine times. The rearrangement links TRBV6-1 to TRBJ1-5, with no clear D. V was shortened by 6 bases and J by 5 bases, with 11 bases between the two germline ends. Germline loops: CDR1 MNHNS, CDR2 SASEGT. This CDR3 has 13 residues. CDR3 amino acids: CASSSLRHQPQHF. CDR3 nucleotide sequence: TGTGCCAGCAGCTCCCTTAGGCATCAGCCCCAGCATTTT.

This clonotype was seen a handful of times. The CDR3 DNA reads TGTGCCAGCAAAACTAGCGGAGTGCGGGAGACCCAGTACTTC. Translated: CASKTSGVRETQYF. This rearrangement joins TRBV6-1 to TRBJ2-5, with 8 positions matching TRBD2. Germline trimming cut 7 bases from V and 5 bases from J; bases unmatched to any gene: 9. This CDR3 is built from 14 residues. In germline, CDR1 is MNHNS, CDR2 SASEGT.

At least ten counts were recorded for this clonotype. V gene TRBV12-3 or TRBV12-4 combines with J gene TRBJ2-7; D tentatively reads TRBD1 or TRBD2 (6 bases each). The CDR3 extends over 15 amino acids. The V and J ends lost 6 bases and 0 bases respectively, with 15 bases between them. CDR3 residues: CASSPVRGLSYEQYF. The CDR3, as DNA: TGTGCCAGCAGCCCCGTCCGGGGGCTCTCCTACGAGCAGTACTTC.

The chain has TRBV20-1 and TRBJ1-6; D remains unclear. Trimming took 3 bases from V and 7 from J, leaving 16 bases between them. The CDR3 extends over 15 amino acids. Germline lookup yields CDR1 DFQATT and CDR2 SNEGSKA (reference sequence). The CDR3 loop is CSASSYLPLNSPLHF. The CDR3 DNA is TGCAGTGCTAGTAGCTACCTCCCGTTAAATTCACCCCTCCACTTT.

The chain employs TRBV20-1 and TRBJ2-1, with no clear D. The CDR3 spans 10 residues. The V gene's germline CDR1 is DFQATT and CDR2 SNEGSKA (reference sequence). Trimming took off 0 bases at V and 9 bases at J, with 3 bases between the two ends. CDR3 sequence (DNA): TGCAGTGCTAGAGATCTTGAGCAGTTCTTC. Amino acid sequence: CSARDLEQFF.

This chain links TRBV7-3 with TRBJ1-1; D not resolved. The germline V gene encodes CDR1 SGHTA and CDR2 FQGTGA. This CDR3 contains 15 residues. V gave up 5 bases and J gave up 4 bases, with 17 bases separating them. The DNA of the CDR3 is TGTGCCAGCAGCCTTGGACTGGGAATGGGCACTGAAGCTTTCTTT. This sequence encodes CASSLGLGMGTEAFF.

The rearrangement links TRBV12-3 or TRBV12-4 to TRBJ2-7; 11 nucleotides agree with TRBD2. Trimming took 3 bases from V and 4 from J; bases not matched to a gene: 5. The CDR3 consists of 15 residues. The CDR3 nucleotides read TGTGCCAGCAGTTTCCTAGCGGGAGGAGCTTACGAGCAGTACTTC. Translation: CASSFLAGGAYEQYF.

Details on this clonotype: The junction departs from germline at one end; a sequencing error may be responsible. This chain connects TRBV10-3 to TRBJ1-4, with D unclear. Germline lookup yields CDR1 ENHRY and CDR2 SYGVKD. CDR3 size: 17 residues. CDR3 sequence reads: CAFSASANSATNEKLFF. Written as DNA, the CDR3 is TGTGCCTTCAGTGCGTCGGCTAACAGTGCAACTAATGAAAAACTGTTTTTT.

The CDR3, as DNA: TGTGCCAGCAGCGCGGGACTAGCGGGAGGCGTCCGCTCCTACGAGCAGTACTTC. This codes for CASSAGLAGGVRSYEQYF. The rearrangement joins TRBV5-6 to TRBJ2-7, with TRBD2 matching 15 bases. The CDR3 totals 18 residues. Trimming cost V 4 bases and J 0 bases; bases outside gene matches: 8. Germline loops: CDR1 SGHDT, CDR2 YYEEEE.

There are many counts of this clonotype. The rearrangement joins TRBV28 to TRBJ2-1, with 12 bases fitting TRBD2. The length of the CDR3 is 17 residues. The germline V gene has CDR1 MDHEN and CDR2 SYDVKM. V shed 6 bases and J 0 bases; nucleotides not matched to a gene: 6. In DNA form, the CDR3 reads TGTGCCAGCAGGGACGGACTAGCGGGAAGCTCCTACAATGAGCAGTTCTTC. Encoded protein: CASRDGLAGSSYNEQFF.

This clonotype occurred a few times. J is TRBJ2-3 and V is TRBV9; 7 bases are shared with TRBD2. Germline CDR1 reads SGDLS; CDR2 reads YYNGEE. The CDR3 spans 15 residues. V dropped 1 base and J dropped 3; count of bases not matched to a gene: 5. CDR3: CASSVRSSGTDTQYF. Here the CDR3 DNA reads TGTGCCAGCAGCGTACGGTCTAGCGGAACAGATACGCAGTATTTT.

This CDR3 is CAIAGQEKETQYF. CDR3 DNA: TGTGCCATCGCGGGACAGGAGAAAGAGACCCAGTACTTC. The rearrangement uses TRBV10-3 and TRBJ2-5; 8 bases agree with TRBD1. The V segment lost 8 bases and the J segment 3 bases; nucleotides outside the gene matches: 5. Germline V gives CDR1 ENHRY, CDR2 SYGVKD. The CDR3 loop spans 13 amino acids.

This sequence joins TRBV7-9 and TRBJ2-3; 8 bases align to TRBD2. Germline V gene data show CDR1 as SEHNR and CDR2 as FQNEAQ (reference sequence). V was clipped by 1 base and J by 2 bases; unmatched bases: 5. The CDR3 extends over 16 amino acids. In DNA, the CDR3 is TGTGCCAGCAGCTTAGTCCAGACTAGCGCCACAGATACGCAGTATTTT. Translation gives CASSLVQTSATDTQYF.

CDR3: CATLGLALYNEQFF. Written as DNA, the CDR3 is TGTGCCACCCTTGGACTAGCGCTTTACAATGAGCAGTTCTTC. This chain links TRBV13 with TRBJ2-1; 9 bases align to TRBD2. The CDR3 runs 14 residues. The trim removed 10 bases at V and 4 bases at J, leaving 8 bases unmatched. In germline, CDR1 is PRHDT, CDR2 FYEKMQ (reference sequence).